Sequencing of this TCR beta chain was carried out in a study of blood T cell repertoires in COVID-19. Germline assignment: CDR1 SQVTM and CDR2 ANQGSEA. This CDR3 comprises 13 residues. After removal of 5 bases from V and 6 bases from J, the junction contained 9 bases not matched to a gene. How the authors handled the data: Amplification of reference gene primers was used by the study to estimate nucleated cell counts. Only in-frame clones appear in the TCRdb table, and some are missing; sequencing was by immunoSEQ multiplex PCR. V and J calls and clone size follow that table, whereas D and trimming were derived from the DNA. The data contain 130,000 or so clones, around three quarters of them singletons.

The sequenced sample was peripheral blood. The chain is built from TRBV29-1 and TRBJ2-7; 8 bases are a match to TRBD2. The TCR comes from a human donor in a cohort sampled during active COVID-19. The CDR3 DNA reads TGCAGCGTTTTTCGGGGGGGCGGAGGCGAGCAGTACTTC. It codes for CSVFRGGGGEQYF.